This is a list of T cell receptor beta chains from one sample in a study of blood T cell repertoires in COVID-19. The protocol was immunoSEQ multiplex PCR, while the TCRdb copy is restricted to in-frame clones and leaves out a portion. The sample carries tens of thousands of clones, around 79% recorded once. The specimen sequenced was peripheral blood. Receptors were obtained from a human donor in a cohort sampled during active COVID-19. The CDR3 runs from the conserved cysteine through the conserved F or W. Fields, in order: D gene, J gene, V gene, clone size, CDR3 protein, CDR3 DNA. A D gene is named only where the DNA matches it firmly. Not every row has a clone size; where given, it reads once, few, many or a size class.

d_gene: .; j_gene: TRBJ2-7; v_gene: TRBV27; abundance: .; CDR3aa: CASSLAGAGEQYF; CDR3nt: TGTGCCAGCAGTTTAGCGGGGGCGGGAGAGCAGTACTTC
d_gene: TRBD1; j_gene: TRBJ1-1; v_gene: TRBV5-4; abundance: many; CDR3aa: CASSFWRGQGTEAFF; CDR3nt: TGTGCCAGCAGCTTTTGGAGGGGGCAGGGCACTGAAGCTTTCTTT
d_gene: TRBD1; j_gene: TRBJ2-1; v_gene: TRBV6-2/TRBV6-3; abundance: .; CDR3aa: CASSPGTGVGNKQFF; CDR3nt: TGTGCCAGCAGTCCCGGGACAGGGGTTGGGAATAAGCAGTTCTTC
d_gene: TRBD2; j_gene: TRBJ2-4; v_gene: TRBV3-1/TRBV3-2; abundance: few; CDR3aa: CASSQRDSAWAKNIQYF; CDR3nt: TGTGCCAGCAGTCAGCGGGACTCCGCTTGGGCCAAAAACATTCAGTACTTC
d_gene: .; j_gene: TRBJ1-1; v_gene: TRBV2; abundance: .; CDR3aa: CASGLQPNTEAFF; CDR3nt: TGTGCCAGCGGCTTACAGCCGAACACTGAAGCTTTCTTT
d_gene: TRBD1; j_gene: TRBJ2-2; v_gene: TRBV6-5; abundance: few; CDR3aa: CASSYSNQGATGELFF; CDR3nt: TGTGCCAGCAGTTACTCGAATCAGGGGGCGACCGGGGAGCTGTTTTTT
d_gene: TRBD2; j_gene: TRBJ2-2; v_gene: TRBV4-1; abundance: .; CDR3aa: CASSHVQRGGDTGELFF; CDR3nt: TGCGCCAGCAGCCATGTTCAACGGGGGGGCGACACCGGGGAGCTGTTTTTT
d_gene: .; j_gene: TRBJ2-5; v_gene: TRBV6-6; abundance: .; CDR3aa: CASSTSGGGETQYF; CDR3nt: .
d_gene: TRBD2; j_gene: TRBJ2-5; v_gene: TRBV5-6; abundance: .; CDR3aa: CASSFSGTSLYQETQYF; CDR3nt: TGTGCCAGCAGCTTTTCCGGGACTAGTCTTTACCAAGAGACCCAGTACTTC
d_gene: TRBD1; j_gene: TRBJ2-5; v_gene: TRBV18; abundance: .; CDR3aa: CASSPGDRIFETQYF; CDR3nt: TGTGCCAGCTCACCAGGGGACAGAATTTTTGAGACCCAGTACTTC
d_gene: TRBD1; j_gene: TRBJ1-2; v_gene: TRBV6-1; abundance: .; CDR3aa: CASSDTGVFDYGYTF; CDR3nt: TGTGCCAGCAGTGATACAGGGGTATTCGACTATGGCTACACCTTC
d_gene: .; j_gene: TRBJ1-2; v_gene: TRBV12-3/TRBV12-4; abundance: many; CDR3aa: CASSLPGSYGYTF; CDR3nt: TGTGCCAGCAGTTTACCGGGGAGCTATGGCTACACCTTC
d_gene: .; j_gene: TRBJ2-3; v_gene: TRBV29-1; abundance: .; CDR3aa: CSPQVEGTQYF; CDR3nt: TGCAGCCCCCAGGTGGAGGGTACGCAGTATTTT
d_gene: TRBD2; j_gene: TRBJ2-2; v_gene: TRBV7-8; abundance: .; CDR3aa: CASSSPLGGSGDGELFF; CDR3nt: TGTGCCAGCAGCTCCCCTCTCGGGGGTAGCGGGGACGGGGAGCTGTTTTTT
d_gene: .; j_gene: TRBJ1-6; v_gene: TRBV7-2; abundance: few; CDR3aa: CASSQLRSPLHF; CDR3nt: TGTGCCAGCAGCCAATTACGGTCACCCCTCCACTTT
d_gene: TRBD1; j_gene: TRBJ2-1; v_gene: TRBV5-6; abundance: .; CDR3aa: CASSLMLQGSYYNEQFF; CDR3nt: TGTGCCAGCAGCTTGATGTTACAGGGGTCTTACTACAATGAGCAGTTCTTC
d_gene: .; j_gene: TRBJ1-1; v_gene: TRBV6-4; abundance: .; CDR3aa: CASSQRLDTEAFF; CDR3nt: TGTGCCAGCAGCCAGCGGCTTGACACTGAAGCTTTCTTT
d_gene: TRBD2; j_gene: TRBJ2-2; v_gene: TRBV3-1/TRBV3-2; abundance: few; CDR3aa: CASSQPLLTSGRSTGELFF; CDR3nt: TGTGCCAGCAGCCAACCGCTACTGACTAGCGGGAGAAGTACCGGGGAGCTGTTTTTT
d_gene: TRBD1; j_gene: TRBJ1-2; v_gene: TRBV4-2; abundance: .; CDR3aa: CASSQPGTADYGYTF; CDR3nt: TGTGCCAGCAGCCAACCTGGGACAGCCGACTATGGCTACACCTTC
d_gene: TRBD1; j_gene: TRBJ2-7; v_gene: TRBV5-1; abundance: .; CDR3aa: CASSTASPGQFYEQYF; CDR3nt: TGCGCCAGCAGCACGGCATCACCGGGACAGTTCTACGAGCAGTACTTC
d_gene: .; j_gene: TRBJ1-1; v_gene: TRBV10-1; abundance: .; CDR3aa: CASSSGTEAFF; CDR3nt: TGCGCCAGCAGCAGCGGCACTGAAGCTTTCTTT
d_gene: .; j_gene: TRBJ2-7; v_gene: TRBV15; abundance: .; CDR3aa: CATSSSPGTSYEQYF; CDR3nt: TGTGCCACCAGCAGTTCGCCAGGTACCTCCTACGAGCAGTACTTC
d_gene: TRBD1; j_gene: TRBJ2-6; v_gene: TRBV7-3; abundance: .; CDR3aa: CASSQRQGVSGANVLTF; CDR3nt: TGTGCCAGCAGCCAAAGACAGGGGGTCTCTGGGGCCAACGTCCTGACTTTC
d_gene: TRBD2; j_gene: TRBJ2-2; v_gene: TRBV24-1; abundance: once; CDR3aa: CATSDSRLAGGSGELFF; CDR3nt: TGTGCCACCAGTGATTCCCGACTAGCGGGAGGTTCCGGGGAGCTGTTTTTT
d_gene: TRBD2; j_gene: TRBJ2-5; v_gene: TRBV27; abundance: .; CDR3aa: CASSSSGTVAFQETQYF; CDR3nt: TGTGCCAGCAGTTCTAGCGGGACCGTAGCCTTCCAAGAGACCCAGTACTTC
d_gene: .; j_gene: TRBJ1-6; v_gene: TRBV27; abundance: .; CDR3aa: CASSLETSGTYNSPLHF; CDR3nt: TGTGCCAGCAGTTTGGAGACATCGGGGACCTATAATTCACCCCTCCACTTT
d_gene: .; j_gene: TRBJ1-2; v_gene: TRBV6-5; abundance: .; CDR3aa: CATLLDPGTLYGYTF; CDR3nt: TGTGCCACCTTACTGGACCCCGGGACTCTGTATGGCTACACCTTC
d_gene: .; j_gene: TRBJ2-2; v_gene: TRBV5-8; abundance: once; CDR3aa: CASSLAGASGNTGELFF; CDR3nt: TGTGCCAGCAGCTTGGCGGGGGCTAGCGGGAACACCGGGGAGCTGTTTTTT
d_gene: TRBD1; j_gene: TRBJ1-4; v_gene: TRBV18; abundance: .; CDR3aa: CASSTTGVNEKLFF; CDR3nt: TGTGCCAGCTCGACGACAGGGGTTAATGAAAAACTGTTTTTT
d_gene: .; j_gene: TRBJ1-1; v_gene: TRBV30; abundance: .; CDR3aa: CAWTSVGAHQWVTEAFF; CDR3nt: TGTGCCTGGACCTCCGTAGGGGCCCACCAGTGGGTCACTGAAGCTTTCTTT
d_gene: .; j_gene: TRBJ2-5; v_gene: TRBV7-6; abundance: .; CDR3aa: CASSSPPVASLYQETQYF; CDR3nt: TGTGCCAGCAGCTCACCGCCTGTAGCGAGTTTATACCAAGAGACCCAGTACTTC
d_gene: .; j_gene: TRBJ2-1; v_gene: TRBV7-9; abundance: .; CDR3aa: CASSLEDKYNEQFF; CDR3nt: TGTGCCAGCAGCTTAGAGGACAAGTACAATGAGCAGTTCTTC
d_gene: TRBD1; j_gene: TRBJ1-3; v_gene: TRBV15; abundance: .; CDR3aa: CATSRHRQGARGNTIYF; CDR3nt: TGTGCCACCAGCAGACATCGACAGGGGGCACGCGGAAACACCATATATTTT
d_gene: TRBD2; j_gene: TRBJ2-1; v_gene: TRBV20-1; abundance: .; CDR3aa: CSASVAGGPLNNEQFF; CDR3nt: TGCAGTGCTAGTGTAGCGGGAGGGCCGTTGAACAATGAGCAGTTCTTC
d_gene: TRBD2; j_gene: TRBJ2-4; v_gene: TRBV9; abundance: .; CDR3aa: CASSVSGGAGNIQYF; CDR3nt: TGTGCCAGCAGCGTTAGCGGGGGGGCGGGAAACATTCAGTACTTC
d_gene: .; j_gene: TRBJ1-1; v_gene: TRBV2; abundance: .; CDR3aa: CASDTPGGIGTENTEAFF; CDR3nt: TGTGCCAGCGATACCCCCGGAGGAATCGGAACAGAGAACACTGAAGCTTTCTTT
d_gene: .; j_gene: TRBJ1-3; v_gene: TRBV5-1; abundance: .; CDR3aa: CASSSEGSSGNTIYF; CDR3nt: TGCGCCAGCAGCTCGGAAGGGAGCTCTGGAAACACCATATATTTT
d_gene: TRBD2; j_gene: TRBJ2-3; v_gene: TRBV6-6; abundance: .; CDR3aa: CASSKLAGGPTDTQYF; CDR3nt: TGTGCCAGCAGCAAACTAGCGGGAGGACCCACAGATACGCAGTATTTT
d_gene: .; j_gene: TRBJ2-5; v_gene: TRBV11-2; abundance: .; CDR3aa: CASSFENLNQETQYF; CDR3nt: TGTGCCAGCAGCTTCGAGAACCTAAACCAAGAGACCCAGTACTTC
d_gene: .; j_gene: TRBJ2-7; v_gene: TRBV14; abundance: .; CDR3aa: CASSHLQLLEQYF; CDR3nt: TGTGCCAGCAGCCATTTACAGCTGTTGGAGCAGTACTTC
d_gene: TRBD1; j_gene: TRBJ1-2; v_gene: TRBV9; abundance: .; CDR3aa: CASNDNPGTGDYGYTF; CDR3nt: TGTGCCAGCAACGACAACCCTGGGACAGGGGACTATGGCTACACCTTC
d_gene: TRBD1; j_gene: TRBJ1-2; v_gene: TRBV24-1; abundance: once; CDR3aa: CATSDSGTGGDYGYTF; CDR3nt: TGTGCCACCAGTGATTCCGGGACAGGGGGCGACTATGGCTACACCTTC
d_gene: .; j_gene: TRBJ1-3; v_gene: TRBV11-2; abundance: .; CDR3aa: CASSLYLGSGNTIYF; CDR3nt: TGTGCCAGCAGCCTATATCTTGGCTCTGGAAACACCATATATTTT
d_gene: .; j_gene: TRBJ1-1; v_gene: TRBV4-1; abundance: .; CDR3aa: CASSPRSLTEAFF; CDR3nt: TGCGCCAGCAGCCCGCGAAGTCTTACTGAAGCTTTCTTT
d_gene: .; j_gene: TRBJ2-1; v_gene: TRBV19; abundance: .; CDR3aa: CASSILDSIGNEQFF; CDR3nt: TGTGCCAGTAGTATCCTAGACTCGATCGGCAATGAGCAGTTCTTC
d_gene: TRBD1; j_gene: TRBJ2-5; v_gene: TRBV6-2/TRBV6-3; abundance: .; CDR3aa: CASSWTGGTETQYF; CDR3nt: TGTGCCAGCAGTTGGACAGGGGGTACGGAGACCCAGTACTTC
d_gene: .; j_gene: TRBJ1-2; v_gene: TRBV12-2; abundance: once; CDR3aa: CASRLIEVRRSDGYTF; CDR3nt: TGTGCAAGTCGCTTAATTGAGGTGAGGAGGAGTGATGGCTACACCTTC
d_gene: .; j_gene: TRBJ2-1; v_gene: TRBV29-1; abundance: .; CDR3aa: CSVEDPGFRLADSSYNEQFF; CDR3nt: TGCAGCGTTGAAGATCCCGGCTTTCGGCTAGCGGACAGCTCCTACAATGAGCAGTTCTTC
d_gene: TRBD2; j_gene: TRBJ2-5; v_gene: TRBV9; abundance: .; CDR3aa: CASSVGGSGSGKTQYF; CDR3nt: TGTGCCAGCAGCGTAGGGGGTAGCGGGAGTGGGAAGACCCAGTACTTC
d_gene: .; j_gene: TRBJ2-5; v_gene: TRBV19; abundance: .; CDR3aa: CASSILGEETQYF; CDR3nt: TGTGCCAGTAGTATACTAGGGGAAGAGACCCAGTACTTC
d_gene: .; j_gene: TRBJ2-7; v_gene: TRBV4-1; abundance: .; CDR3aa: CASSSREGSFHEQYF; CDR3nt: TGCGCCAGCAGCTCTAGAGAGGGTAGTTTCCACGAGCAGTACTTC